The source of this TCR beta chain is a study of metastatic and nonmetastatic thyroid tumors. General study findings and limits: Significantly higher TCR beta diversity was reportedly seen in malignant thyroid tumors than benign nodules, in blood and tumor.

Thyroid surgery was preceded by no treatment in any patient. This clone was seen many times. The target antigen is unknown. V lost 7 bases, J lost 7 bases, and 5 bases stayed unmatched. Germline CDR1 is LNHDA and CDR2 is SQIVND (reference sequence). The CDR3 is made up of 14 amino acids. TCRdb re-clonotyped the PCR reads through MiXCR. The data show just over 20,000 clones, with roughly 12% seen just once and around a quarter held by the top ten. The sequenced material came from blood. The receptor comes from a female donor with papillary thyroid cancer or a benign thyroid nodule (not recorded which). Some clones in this sample may be carry-over from other donors' samples. The V gene is TRBV19, the J gene TRBJ2-1; 12 bases match TRBD2. The CDR3 nucleotides are TGTGCCAGTACCCTAGCGGGAGGGCTAAATGAGCAGTTCTTC. Encoded protein: CASTLAGGLNEQFF.